What follows describes a single T cell receptor (beta chain). In the study's own analysis: Amplified reference gene primers provided the basis for estimating nucleated cell counts. Clones were read by immunoSEQ multiplex PCR, and TCRdb kept only the in-frame ones, dropping some. The V and J calls and clone size come from that table; D and trimming were worked out from the DNA. The sample holds more than 35,000 clones, roughly four fifths seen once. The data were obtained in a study of blood T cell repertoires in COVID-19. Study background: Italy, Spain and the United States were the sources of the convalescent and acute COVID-19 samples. T cells, B-cell-depleted T cells, or PBMCs provided the cDNA or gDNA that served as material.

The CDR3 sequence is 12 residues long. Germline CDR1 SGHAT, CDR2 FQNNGV. Trimming left V 5 bases short and J 10 bases short, with 12 bases between. The rearrangement links TRBV11-2 to TRBJ2-1; no clear D gene. The sequence was obtained from a woman aged 80 or over with acute or convalescent COVID-19. Sequenced sample: peripheral blood. The CDR3 bases are TGTGCCAGCAGCCCCGCGAGTTGGGAGCAGTTCTTC. Residues: CASSPASWEQFF.